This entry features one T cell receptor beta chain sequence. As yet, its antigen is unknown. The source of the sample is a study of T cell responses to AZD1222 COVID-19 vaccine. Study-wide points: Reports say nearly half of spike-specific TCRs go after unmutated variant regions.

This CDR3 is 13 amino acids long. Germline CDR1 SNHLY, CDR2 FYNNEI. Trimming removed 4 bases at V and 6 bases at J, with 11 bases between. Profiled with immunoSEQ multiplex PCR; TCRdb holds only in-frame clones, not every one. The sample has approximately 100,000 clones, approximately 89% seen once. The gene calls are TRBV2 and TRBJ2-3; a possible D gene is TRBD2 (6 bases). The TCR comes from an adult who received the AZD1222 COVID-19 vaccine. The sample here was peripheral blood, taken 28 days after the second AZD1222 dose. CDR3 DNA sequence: TGTGCCAGCAGTGTGCGACTAGGCGATACGCAGTATTTT. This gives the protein CASSVRLGDTQYF. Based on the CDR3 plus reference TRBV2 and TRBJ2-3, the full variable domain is EPEVTQTPSHQVTQMGQEVILRCVPISNHLYFYWYRQILGQKVEFLVSFYNNEISEKSEIFDDQFSVERPDGSNFTLKIRSTKLEDSAMYFCASSVRLGDTQYFGPGTRLTVL.